A selection of T cell receptor beta chains follows, all from one sample in a study of CD8 T cells in Susac syndrome. TCRdb redid the calling of the immunoSEQ multiplex PCR reads with MiXCR, one entry per CDR3 protein. The sample has approximately 220,000 distinct CDR3 sequences; roughly 90% are singletons. The sequenced sample was CD8+ T cells from PBMCs. Source of these receptors: a human donor with multiple sclerosis. The CDR3 runs from the conserved cysteine through the conserved F or W. D genes are given only for firm matches.

>TRBV30|-|TRBJ1-1
CAWSWGVEAFF
TGTGCCTGGAGTTGGGGGGTTGAAGCTTTCTTT
>TRBV7-2|-|TRBJ1-4
CASSLGGGGDEKLFF
TGTGCCAGCAGCTTAGGCGGGGGAGGGGATGAAAAACTGTTTTTT
>TRBV7-8|-|TRBJ1-2
CASSPQDGYTF
TGTGCCAGCAGCCCGCAGGATGGCTACACCTTC
>TRBV2|TRBD1|TRBJ2-7
CASKPGTGRPREQYF
TGTGCCAGCAAACCCGGGACAGGGCGCCCGCGGGAGCAGTACTTC
>TRBV6-1|TRBD2|TRBJ2-1
CASSASSGRDMNEQFF
TGTGCCAGCAGTGCTTCTAGCGGGAGGGATATGAATGAGCAGTTCTTC
>TRBV4-1|TRBD1|TRBJ2-3
CASSRQGNIASTDTQYF
TGCGCCAGCAGTCGACAGGGTAATATCGCTAGCACAGATACGCAGTATTTT
>TRBV27|-|TRBJ2-3
CASTPIGLGTDTQYF
TGTGCCAGCACCCCAATCGGTTTAGGCACAGATACGCAGTATTTT
>TRBV9|-|TRBJ2-4
CASSVDGGGGNIQYF
TGTGCCAGCAGCGTAGATGGCGGGGGCGGAAACATTCAGTACTTC
>TRBV5-6|-|TRBJ1-1
CASSLRFGGPLGMNTEAFF
TGTGCCAGCAGCTTGAGATTTGGAGGCCCCTTAGGCATGAACACTGAAGCTTTCTTT
>TRBV19|-|TRBJ2-3
CASSPGSAGDTQYF
TGTGCCAGTAGTCCGGGGTCCGCCGGAGATACGCAGTATTTT
>TRBV6-2/TRBV6-3|-|TRBJ2-1
CASSGTNAYNEQFF
TGTGCCAGCAGTGGGACGAACGCCTACAATGAGCAGTTCTTC
>TRBV28|TRBD2|TRBJ2-3
CASSFTPSRILAGSTDTQYF
TGTGCCAGCAGTTTCACCCCGTCTAGAATCCTAGCGGGTAGCACAGATACGCAGTATTTT
>TRBV25-1|TRBD2|TRBJ2-1
CASSESKRLAGVGGEQFF
TGTGCCAGCAGTGAATCTAAGAGACTAGCGGGAGTGGGAGGGGAGCAGTTCTTC
>TRBV30|-|TRBJ2-1
CASSDLRDNEQFF
TGTGCCTCCTCGGACTTGCGGGACAATGAGCAGTTCTTC
>TRBV11-2|-|TRBJ2-4
CASQGRDWPKNIQYF
TGTGCCAGCCAAGGCAGGGACTGGCCAAAAAACATTCAGTACTTC
>TRBV15|-|TRBJ1-1
CATSRPQVVNTEAFF
TGTGCCACCAGCAGACCACAGGTGGTGAACACTGAAGCTTTCTTT
>TRBV27|TRBD1|TRBJ1-1
CASSRRDSGTEAFF
TGTGCCAGCAGTCGAAGGGACAGCGGCACTGAAGCTTTCTTT
>TRBV30|-|TRBJ2-7
CAWSVSGTAYEQYF
TGTGCCTGGAGTGTTTCCGGGACGGCCTACGAGCAGTACTTC